This T cell receptor beta chain comes out of a study of cytomegalovirus exposure and HLA in healthy donors. Overall study: Of several hundred genotyped donors, more than 65% grouped in the Caucasian-associated ancestry cluster.

Looked up from germline, CDR1 is MGHRA and CDR2 is YSYEKL. The CDR3 consists of 17 residues. Points on this clone: An end of the junction differs from the germline gene, which may be a read error.

PCR involved 60 Vbeta and 13 Jbeta primers. Only in-frame clones appear in the TCRdb table, and some are missing; sequencing was by immunoSEQ multiplex PCR. This sample has about 180,000 clones, with 76% found just once. The chain uses TRBV4-1 and TRBJ1-1; 9 bases align to TRBD1. The origin of this receptor is a man in his late teens or twenties in good health and CMV-seronegative. Material: PBMCs. CDR3 DNA sequence: TGCGCCAGCAGCAAAGAACTACAGGGGGCCTTGAACACTGAAGCTTTCTTT. Protein sequence: CASSKELQGALNTEAFF.